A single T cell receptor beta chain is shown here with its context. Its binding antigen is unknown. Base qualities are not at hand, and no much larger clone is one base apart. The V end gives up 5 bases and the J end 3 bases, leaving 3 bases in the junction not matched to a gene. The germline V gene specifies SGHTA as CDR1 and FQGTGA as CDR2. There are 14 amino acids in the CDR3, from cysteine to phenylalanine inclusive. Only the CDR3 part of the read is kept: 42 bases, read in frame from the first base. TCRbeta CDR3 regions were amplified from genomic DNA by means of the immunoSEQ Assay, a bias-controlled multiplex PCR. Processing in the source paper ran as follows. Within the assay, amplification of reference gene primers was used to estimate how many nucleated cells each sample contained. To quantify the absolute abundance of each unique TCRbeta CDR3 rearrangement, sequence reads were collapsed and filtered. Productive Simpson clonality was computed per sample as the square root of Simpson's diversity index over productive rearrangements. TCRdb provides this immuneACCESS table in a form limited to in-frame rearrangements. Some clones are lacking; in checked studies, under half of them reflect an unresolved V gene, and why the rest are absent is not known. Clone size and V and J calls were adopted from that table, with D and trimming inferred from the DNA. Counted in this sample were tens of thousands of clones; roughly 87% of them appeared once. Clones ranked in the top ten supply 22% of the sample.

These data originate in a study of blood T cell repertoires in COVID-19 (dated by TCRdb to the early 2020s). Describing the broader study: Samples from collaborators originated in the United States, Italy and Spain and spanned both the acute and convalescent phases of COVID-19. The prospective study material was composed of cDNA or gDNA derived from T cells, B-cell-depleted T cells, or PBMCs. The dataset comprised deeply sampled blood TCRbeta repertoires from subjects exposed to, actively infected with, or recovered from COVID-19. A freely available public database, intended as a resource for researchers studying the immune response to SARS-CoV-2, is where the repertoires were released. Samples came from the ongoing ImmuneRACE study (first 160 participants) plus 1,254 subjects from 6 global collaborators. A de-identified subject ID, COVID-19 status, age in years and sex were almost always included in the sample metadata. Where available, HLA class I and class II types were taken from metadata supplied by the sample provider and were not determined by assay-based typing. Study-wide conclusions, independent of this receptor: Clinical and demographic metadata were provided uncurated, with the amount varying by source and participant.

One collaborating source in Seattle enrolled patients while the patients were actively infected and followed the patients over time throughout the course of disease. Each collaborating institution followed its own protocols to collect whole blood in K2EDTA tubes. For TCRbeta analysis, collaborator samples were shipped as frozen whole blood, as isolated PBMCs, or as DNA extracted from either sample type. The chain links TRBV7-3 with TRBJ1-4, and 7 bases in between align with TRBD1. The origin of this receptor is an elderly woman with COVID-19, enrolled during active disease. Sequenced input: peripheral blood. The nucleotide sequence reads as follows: TGTGCCAGCAGCCCCGGGACAGCTAATGAAAAACTGTTTTTT. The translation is CASSPGTANEKLFF. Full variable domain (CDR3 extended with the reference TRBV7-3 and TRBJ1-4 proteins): GAGVSQTPSNKVTEKGKYVELRCDPISGHTALYWYRQSLGQGPEFLIYFQGTGAADDSGLPNDRFFAVRPEGSVSTLKIQRTERGDSAVYLCASSPGTANEKLFFGSGTQLSVL.